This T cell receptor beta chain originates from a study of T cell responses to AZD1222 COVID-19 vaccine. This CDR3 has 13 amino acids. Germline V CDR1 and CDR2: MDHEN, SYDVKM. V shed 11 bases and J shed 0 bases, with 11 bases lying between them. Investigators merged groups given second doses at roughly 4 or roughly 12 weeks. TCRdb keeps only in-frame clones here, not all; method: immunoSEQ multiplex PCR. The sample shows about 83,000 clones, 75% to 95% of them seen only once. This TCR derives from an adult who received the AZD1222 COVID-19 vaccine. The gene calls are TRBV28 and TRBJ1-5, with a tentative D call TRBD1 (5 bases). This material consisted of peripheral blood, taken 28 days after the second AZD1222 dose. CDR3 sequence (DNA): TGTGCCGGTGCGGGGGGTAGCAATCAGCCCCAGCATTTT. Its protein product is CAGAGGSNQPQHF.